This record concerns one TCR beta chain sequence. Its antigen is unidentified. Treatment given: oral pan-JAK inhibitor, 5-10 mg twice daily. From alopecia areata patients, lesional scalp punch biopsies and peripheral blood were collected. V shed 5 bases and J shed 4 bases, with 11 bases lying between them. The CDR3 extends over 13 amino acids. Germline V gene data show CDR1 as LNHDA and CDR2 as SQIVND (reference sequence). The sample comes from a study of CD8+ T cells in alopecia areata. On the study more broadly: For 6 to 18 months, tofacitinib was taken, and 6 months off drug followed. Findings of the study overall: Many expanded lesional clones persisted during tofacitinib (in both scalp and blood). TCR sharing across patients was less clear than in mice, possibly HLA-related.

As the sequencing template, cDNA was produced by extracting RNA and reverse transcribing it. Here immunoSEQ multiplex PCR was the method, and the copy in TCRdb shows in-frame clones only, minus some. The data contain over 150,000 clones, about 60% of them singletons. This specimen was CD4+ T cells sorted from blood, taken at week 4, from a patient treated with tofacitinib. This receptor was taken from a human donor with alopecia areata. The chain couples TRBV19 to TRBJ1-2, with D possibly being TRBD1 (5 bases). The CDR3 sequence: CASSSGHLYGYTF. DNA of the CDR3: TGTGCCAGTAGTTCAGGACACCTCTATGGCTACACCTTC. The full variable domain, in which reference TRBV19 and TRBJ1-2 provide the parts outside the CDR3, is DGGITQSPKYLFRKEGQNVTLSCEQNLNHDAMYWYRQDPGQGLRLIYYSQIVNDFQKGDIAEGYSVSREKKESFPLTVTSAQKNPTAFYLCASSSGHLYGYTFGSGTRLTVV.